The clone carrying this T cell receptor (beta chain) came up many times. Its antigen is still unknown. Trimming removed 6 bases at V and 2 bases at J, with 10 bases between. The germline CDR1 and CDR2 sequences are GTSNPN and SVGIG (reference sequence). This CDR3 comprises 12 residues. The data were obtained in a study of T cells in Graves' hyperthyroidism and ophthalmopathy. Study details: Peripheral blood sampling occurred at initial diagnosis, before any treatment. Study results and limitations: Peripheral blood also featured most of the thyroid clonotypes expanded above 0.001.

Amplified TCR beta CDR3 regions came from RNA transcripts. HTBI primers were used for first-round RT-PCR of the TCR CDR3. In TCRdb, the multiplex PCR reads were re-called with MiXCR into one record per CDR3 protein. The profile shows a few hundred thousand distinct CDR3 sequences, about a fifth of them singletons. Researchers defined stable Graves' hyperthyroidism as no ophthalmopathy progression within 18 months. Diagnosis relied on clinical symptoms, serum thyroxine and TRAb, thyroid ultrasound and orbital computed tomography. V is TRBV30 and J is TRBJ1-1; D not certain. This TCR was sampled from a woman aged 18-30 years with Graves' hyperthyroidism. Material: blood. CDR3 DNA: TGTGCCTGCCGACGGATCAACACTGAAGCTTTCTTT. Residues: CACRRINTEAFF.